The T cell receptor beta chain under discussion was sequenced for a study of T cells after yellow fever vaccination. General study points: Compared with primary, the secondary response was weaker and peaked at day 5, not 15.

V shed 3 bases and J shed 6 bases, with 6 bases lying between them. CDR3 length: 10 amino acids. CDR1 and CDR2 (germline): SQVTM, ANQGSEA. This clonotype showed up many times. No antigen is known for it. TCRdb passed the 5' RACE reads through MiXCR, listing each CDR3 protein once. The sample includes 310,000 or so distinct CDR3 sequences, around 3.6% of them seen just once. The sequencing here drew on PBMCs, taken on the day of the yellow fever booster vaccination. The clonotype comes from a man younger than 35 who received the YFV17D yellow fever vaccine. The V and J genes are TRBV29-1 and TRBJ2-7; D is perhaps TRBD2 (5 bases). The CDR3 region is CSVEAGEQYF. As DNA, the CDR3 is TGCAGCGTTGAGGCGGGCGAGCAGTACTTC.